The clone carrying this T cell receptor beta chain has only one observation. Its antigen is not known. Trimming stripped 0 bases from V and 1 base from J, with 10 bases between. The CDR3 is made up of 15 amino acids. Germline loops: CDR1 SGHRS, CDR2 YFSETQ. The entry originates in a study of neoadjuvant anti-PD-1 for oral cavity cancer. General study results and limits: Post-nivolumab, blood T cell clonality was significantly elevated in non-responders.

Sequencing was performed with immunoSEQ multiplex PCR; in TCRdb, only in-frame clones are kept and a portion is missing. The data hold approximately 15,000 clones, with about 65% observed a single time. Cohort: HPV-negative, locally advanced oral cavity squamous cell carcinoma patients. V is TRBV5-1 and J is TRBJ1-1; D is uncertain. This specimen consisted of PBMCs, obtained before nivolumab (anti-PD-1) treatment. The sequence was obtained from a person aged 35 to 85 with oral cavity squamous cell carcinoma. CDR3: CASSLAVGPNTEAFF. CDR3 DNA: TGCGCCAGCAGCTTGGCGGTAGGTCCGAACACTGAAGCTTTCTTT. The whole variable domain, filled in from reference TRBV5-1 and TRBJ1-1, reads KAGVTQTPRYLIKTRGQQVTLSCSPISGHRSVSWYQQTPGQGLQFLFEYFSETQRNKGNFPGRFSGRQFSNSRSEMNVSTLELGDSALYLCASSLAVGPNTEAFFGQGTRLTVV.